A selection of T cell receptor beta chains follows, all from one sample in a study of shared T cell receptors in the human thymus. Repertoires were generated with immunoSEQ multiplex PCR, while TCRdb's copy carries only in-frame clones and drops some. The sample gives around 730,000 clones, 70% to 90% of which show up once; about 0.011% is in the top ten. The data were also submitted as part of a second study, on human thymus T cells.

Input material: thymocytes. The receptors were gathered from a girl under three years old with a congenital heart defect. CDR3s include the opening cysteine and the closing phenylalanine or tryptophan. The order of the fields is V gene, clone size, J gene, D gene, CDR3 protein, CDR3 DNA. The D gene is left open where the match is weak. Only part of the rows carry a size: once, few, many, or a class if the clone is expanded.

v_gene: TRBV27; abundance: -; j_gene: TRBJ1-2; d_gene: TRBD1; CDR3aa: CASSNRGQGFVYGYTF; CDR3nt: TGTGCCAGCAGTAACAGGGGGCAAGGGTTTGTCTATGGCTACACCTTC
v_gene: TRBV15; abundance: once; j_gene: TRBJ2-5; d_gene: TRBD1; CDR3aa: CATSRNHRGRGETQYF; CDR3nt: TGTGCCACCAGCAGAAACCACAGGGGGCGTGGAGAGACCCAGTACTTC
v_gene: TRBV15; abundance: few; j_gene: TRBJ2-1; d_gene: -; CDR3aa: CATSRGAFVPYNEQFF; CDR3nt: TGTGCCACCAGCAGAGGGGCATTTGTTCCGTACAATGAGCAGTTCTTC
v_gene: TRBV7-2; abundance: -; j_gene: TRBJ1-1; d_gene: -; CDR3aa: CASSLGGAALEAFF; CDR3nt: TGTGCCAGCAGCTTGGGGGGGGCTGCCCTTGAAGCTTTCTTT
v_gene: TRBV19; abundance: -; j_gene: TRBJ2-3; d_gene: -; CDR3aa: CASSIREDTQYF; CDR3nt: TGTGCCAGTAGTATAAGAGAGGATACGCAGTATTTT
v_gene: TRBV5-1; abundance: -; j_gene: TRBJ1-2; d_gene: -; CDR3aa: CASSLDARGTYGYTF; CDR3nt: TGCGCCAGCAGCTTGGACGCCAGGGGAACCTATGGCTACACCTTC
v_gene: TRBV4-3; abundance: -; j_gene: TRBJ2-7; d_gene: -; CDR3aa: CASSQGRTTGDFSYEQYF; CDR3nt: TGCGCCAGCAGCCAAGGAAGGACAACAGGGGACTTCTCCTACGAGCAGTACTTC
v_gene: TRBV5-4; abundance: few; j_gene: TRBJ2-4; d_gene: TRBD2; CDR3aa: CASSLETASGAPWGNIQYF; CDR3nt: TGTGCCAGCAGCTTGGAGACGGCTAGCGGGGCACCATGGGGAAACATTCAGTACTTC
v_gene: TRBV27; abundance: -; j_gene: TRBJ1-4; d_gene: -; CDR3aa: CASSFRFDPGGWEKLFF; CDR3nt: TGTGCCAGCAGTTTCCGTTTTGACCCTGGCGGATGGGAAAAACTGTTTTTT
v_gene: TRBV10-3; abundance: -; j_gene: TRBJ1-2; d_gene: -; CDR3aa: CATQGSAWSSGYTF; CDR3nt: TGTGCCACCCAGGGGTCGGCCTGGTCCTCCGGCTACACCTTC
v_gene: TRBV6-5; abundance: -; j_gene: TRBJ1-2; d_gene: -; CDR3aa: CASSYWGDGYTF; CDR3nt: TGTGCCAGCAGTTACTGGGGGGACGGCTACACCTTC
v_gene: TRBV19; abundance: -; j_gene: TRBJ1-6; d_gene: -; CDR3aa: CASTRETRFNSPLHF; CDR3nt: TGTGCCAGTACCAGAGAGACAAGATTTAATTCACCCCTCCACTTT
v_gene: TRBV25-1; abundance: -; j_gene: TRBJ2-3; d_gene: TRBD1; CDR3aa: CASRVGQGTDTQYF; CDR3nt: TGTGCCAGCAGGGTGGGACAGGGCACAGATACGCAGTATTTT
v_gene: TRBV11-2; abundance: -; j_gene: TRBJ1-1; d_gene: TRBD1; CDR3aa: CASSEKDRDKTTEAFF; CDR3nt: TGTGCCAGCAGCGAGAAAGACAGGGACAAAACCACTGAAGCTTTCTTT
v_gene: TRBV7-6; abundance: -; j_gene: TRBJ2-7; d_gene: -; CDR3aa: CASSPNSVGGYEQYF; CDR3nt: TGTGCCAGCAGCCCCAATAGCGTGGGGGGCTACGAGCAGTACTTC
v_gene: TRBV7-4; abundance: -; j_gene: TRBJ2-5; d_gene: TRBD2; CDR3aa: CASSPPYHPSGGPKWAQETQYF; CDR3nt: TGTGCCAGCAGCCCCCCCTATCATCCTAGCGGGGGGCCAAAGTGGGCCCAAGAGACCCAGTACTTC
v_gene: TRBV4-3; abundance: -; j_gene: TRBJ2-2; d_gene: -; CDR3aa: CASSQTPVGQGGTGELFF; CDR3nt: TGCGCCAGCAGCCAAACGCCCGTTGGGCAGGGAGGTACCGGGGAGCTGTTTTTT
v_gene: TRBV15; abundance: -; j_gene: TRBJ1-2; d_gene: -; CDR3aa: CATSRNIARQWTDVNYGYTF; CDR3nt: TGTGCCACCAGCAGAAATATAGCGCGGCAATGGACAGACGTTAACTATGGCTACACCTTC
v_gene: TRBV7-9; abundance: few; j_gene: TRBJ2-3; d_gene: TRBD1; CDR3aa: CASPKPGTGQVDTQYF; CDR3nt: TGTGCCAGCCCTAAGCCGGGGACAGGGCAAGTAGATACGCAGTATTTT
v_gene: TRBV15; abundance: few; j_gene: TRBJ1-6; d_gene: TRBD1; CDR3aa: CATSRTGPTGGWDSPLHF; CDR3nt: TGTGCCACCAGCAGAACCGGTCCGACAGGGGGCTGGGATTCACCCCTCCACTTT
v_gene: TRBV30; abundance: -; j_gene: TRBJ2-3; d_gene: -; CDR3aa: CAWSWWRGDEDTQYF; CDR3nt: TGTGCCTGGAGTTGGTGGAGGGGAGATGAAGATACGCAGTATTTT
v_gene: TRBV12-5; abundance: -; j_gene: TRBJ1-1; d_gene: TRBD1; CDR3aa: CASAHNRGSEAFF; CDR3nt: TGTGCTAGTGCTCATAACAGGGGCTCTGAAGCTTTCTTT
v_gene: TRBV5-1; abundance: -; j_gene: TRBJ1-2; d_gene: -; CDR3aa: CASSFLDSIYGYTF; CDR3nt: TGCGCCAGCAGCTTCCTCGACAGTATCTATGGCTACACCTTC
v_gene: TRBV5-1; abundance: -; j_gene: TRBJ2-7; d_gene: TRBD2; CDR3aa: CASSLIAGTEQYF; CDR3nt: TGCGCCAGCAGCTTGATAGCGGGTACCGAGCAGTACTTC
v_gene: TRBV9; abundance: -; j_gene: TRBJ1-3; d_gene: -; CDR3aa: CASSDRDNSGNTIYF; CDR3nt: TGTGCCAGCAGCGACCGGGACAACTCTGGAAACACCATATATTTT
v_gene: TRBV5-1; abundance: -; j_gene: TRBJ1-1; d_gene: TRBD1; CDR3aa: CASSLVTGGIPEAFF; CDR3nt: TGCGCCAGCAGCTTGGTGACAGGGGGAATTCCCGAAGCTTTCTTT
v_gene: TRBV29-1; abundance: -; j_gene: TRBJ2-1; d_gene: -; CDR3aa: CSVEGGDSYNEQFF; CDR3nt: TGCAGCGTTGAAGGGGGGGACTCCTACAATGAGCAGTTCTTC
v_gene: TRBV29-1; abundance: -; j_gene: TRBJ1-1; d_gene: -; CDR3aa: CSVADGENTEAFF; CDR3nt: TGCAGCGTTGCCGATGGAGAGAACACTGAAGCTTTCTTT
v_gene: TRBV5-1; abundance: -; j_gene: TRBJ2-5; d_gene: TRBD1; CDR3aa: CASIPLGTAQETQYF; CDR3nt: TGCGCCAGCATACCCCTTGGGACAGCACAAGAGACCCAGTACTTC